Listed here is a single TCR beta chain. Germline trimming cut 10 bases from V and 4 bases from J; bases unmatched to any gene: 7. CDR3 size: 14 residues. Germline-derived CDR1 and CDR2 are LNHDA and SQIVND (reference sequence). The sample belongs to a study of blood T cell repertoires in COVID-19. Study-wide background: Acute-phase and convalescent COVID-19 samples originated in the United States, Italy and Spain. Nucleic acid was either cDNA or gDNA, and it came from T cells, B-cell-depleted T cells, or PBMCs.

Using immunoSEQ multiplex PCR, the repertoire was profiled, and TCRdb retains in-frame clones only, with some absent. The sample carries about 150,000 clones, more than 75% recorded once. This chain links TRBV19 with TRBJ1-4; TRBD1 agrees at 9 bases. The TCR originated in a human donor with acute or convalescent COVID-19. The donor label of this sample is uncertain. The sample was peripheral blood. The CDR3 DNA reads TGTGCCACAAACCGGGACAGGGATAATGAAAAACTGTTTTTT. As protein: CATNRDRDNEKLFF.